This T cell receptor beta chain was documented in a study of CD8+CD57+ T cells in acquired aplastic anemia listed by TCRdb under 2018. Regarding the study in general: On average, sorted CD4+ and CD8+ cells yielded around 3.5 ug of extracted DNA, with a range of roughly 0.18 to 30 ug. For healthy donor samples, the average read count was about 9.9 million for CD4+ cells and fewer than 14 million for CD8+ cells.

In this study, sorted CD4+ and CD8+ T cells from the blood of healthy subjects and of severe aplastic anemia patients had their TCR repertoires deep-sequenced. Ficoll-Paque density gradient centrifugation was used to isolate peripheral blood mononuclear cells. Before DNA extraction, CD4+ and CD8+ T cells were sorted by FACS or by magnetic beads. Here is what the overall study found, with its caveats: Fewer than 30 CD8+ CDR3 sequences were found in both patients and controls but appeared to be highly expressed in patients and within the immunodominant clones of the patients. CD8+ Simpson's diversity did not differ significantly between patients and healthy controls (P=0.060).

CDR1 and CDR2, looked up from the germline V gene (reference sequence), are LNHDA and SQIVND. The length of the CDR3 is 9 amino acids, counting both ends. On this clonotype itself: Which antigen it targets is not known. This is likely a read error, given that the CDR3 carries no conserved phenylalanine or tryptophan at its end. It is unclear where the CDR3 begins or ends on the DNA, so no DNA is shown, and the CDR3 is as TCRdb lists it.

Genomic DNA served as template for TCR beta VDJ combination and CDR3 sequence profiling. TCR repertoire sequencing was run on an Illumina HiSeq 2000. As for the original processing: Repertoire assessment relied on Simpson's diversity index, CDR3 size and DJ length profiles, and TRBV/TRBJ rearrangement plots. Whichever DNA sequence was most abundant in the deep sequencing data was defined as the immunodominant clone. CDR3 amino acid sequences were screened for sharing across subjects and compared with published repertoires and the VDJdb database. Using fastp trimming at Q25 and MiXCR clonotype assembly, TCRdb reanalyzed the public sequencing data and kept in-frame beta chains. Every entry covers one CDR3 protein and lists the most common genes and DNA from its rows. The V and J calls and clone size come from TCRdb's table, not from the authors' own analysis. The table for this sample lists about 190,000 distinct CDR3 sequences; around 50% of them were counted only once. In total, the top ten clones hold 16% of the sample.

The chain links TRBV19 with TRBJ1-3. Sequencing was carried out using sorted CD4+, CD8+, or CD8+CD57+ T cells (not recorded which) from PBMCs. The TCR comes from a human donor in good health, serving as a control. The CDR3 corresponds to CASSSRTSG.